This T cell receptor beta chain was identified during a study of T-cell memory formation after mild COVID-19. Study details: Clusters were largely donor specific.

Of note for this clonotype: Its specificity is not known.

Points from the study as a whole: Among clones peaking at day 37 in the second wave, SARS-CoV-2 specificity remained unconfirmed. Some responding clones appeared in pre-infection memory, suggesting cross-reactive memory joined.

The V and J ends lost 8 bases and 4 bases respectively, with 20 bases between them. The CDR3 covers 15 residues. The authors produced TCR alpha and TCR beta cDNA libraries with sample barcodes and UMIs by 5'RACE using constant-segment primers. TCRdb passed the 5' RACE reads through MiXCR, listing each CDR3 protein once. The data contain 100,000 to 140,000 distinct CDR3 sequences, 14% of them singletons. The source material was PBMCs or a T cell subset sorted from them (not recorded which). This receptor was taken from a man aged 18 to 30 who had mild COVID-19 (a few samples of this study predate the infection). Cell type and time point are not known. The chain joins TRBV12-3 or TRBV12-4 to TRBJ2-5; weak D call: TRBD1 (8 bases). CDR3: CASRRQGTGGETQYF. The CDR3 DNA follows: TGTGCCAGCCGCAGACAGGGGACGGGAGGAGAGACCCAGTACTTC.